This section outlines one TCR beta chain sequence together with its context. The antigen is not known. PCR used 60 Vbeta primers and 13 Jbeta primers. TCRdb's table, derived via immunoSEQ multiplex PCR, lists solely in-frame clones and lacks some. The sample yields roughly 190,000 clones, around 68% seen once. The data originate from a study of cytomegalovirus exposure and HLA in healthy donors. Study-wide results and limits: CMV antigen specificity was confirmed in vitro for a few CMV-associated chains. A later analysis associated 15,000 or so TCR beta sequences with HLA alleles at a 0.05 false discovery rate.

Every donor was a healthy person donating bone marrow. Specimen: PBMCs. This receptor was taken from a man aged 35-49 years in good health and CMV-seronegative.

In DNA, the CDR3 is TGTGCCATCAGTGAGAGGGGAATATCCACAGATACGCAGTATTTT. It yields the protein CAISERGISTDTQYF. The chain recombines TRBV10-3 with TRBJ2-3, with D possibly TRBD1 on 5 matching bases. The CDR3 runs 15 residues. The V gene lost 2 bases and the J gene lost 2 bases, with 11 bases spanning the gap. Germline V gene lookup returns CDR1 ENHRY and CDR2 SYGVKD.